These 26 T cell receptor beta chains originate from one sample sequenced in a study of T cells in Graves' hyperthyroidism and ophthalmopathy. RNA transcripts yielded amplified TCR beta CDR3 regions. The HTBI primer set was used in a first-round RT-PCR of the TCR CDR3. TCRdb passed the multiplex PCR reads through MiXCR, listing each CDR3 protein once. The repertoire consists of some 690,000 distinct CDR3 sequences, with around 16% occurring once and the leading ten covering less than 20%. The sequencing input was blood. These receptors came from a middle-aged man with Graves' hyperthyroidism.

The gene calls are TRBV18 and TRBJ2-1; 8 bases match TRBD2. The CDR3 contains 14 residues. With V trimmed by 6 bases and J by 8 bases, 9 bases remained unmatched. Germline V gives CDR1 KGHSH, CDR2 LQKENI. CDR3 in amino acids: CASSRQRESYEQFF. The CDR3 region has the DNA TGTGCCAGCTCCCGGCAGCGGGAGTCTTATGAGCAGTTCTTC.

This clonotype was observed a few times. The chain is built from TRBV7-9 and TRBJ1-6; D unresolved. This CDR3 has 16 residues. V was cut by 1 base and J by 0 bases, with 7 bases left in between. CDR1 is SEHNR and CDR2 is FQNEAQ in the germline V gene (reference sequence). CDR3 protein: CASSLGASSYNSPLHF. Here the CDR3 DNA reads TGTGCCAGCAGCTTAGGGGCCAGCTCCTATAATTCACCCCTCCACTTT.

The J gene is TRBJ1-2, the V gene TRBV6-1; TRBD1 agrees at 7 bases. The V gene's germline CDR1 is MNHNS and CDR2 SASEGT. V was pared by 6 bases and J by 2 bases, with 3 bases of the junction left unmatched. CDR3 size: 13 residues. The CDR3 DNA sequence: TGTGCCAGCAGACAGACAGGGAACTATGGCTACACCTTC. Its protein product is CASRQTGNYGYTF.

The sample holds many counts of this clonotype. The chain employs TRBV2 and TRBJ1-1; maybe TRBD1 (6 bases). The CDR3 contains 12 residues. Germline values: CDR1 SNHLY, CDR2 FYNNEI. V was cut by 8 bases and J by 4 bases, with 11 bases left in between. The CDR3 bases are TGTGCCAGCGTAGGGGGGTCCACTGAAGCTTTCTTT. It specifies CASVGGSTEAFF.

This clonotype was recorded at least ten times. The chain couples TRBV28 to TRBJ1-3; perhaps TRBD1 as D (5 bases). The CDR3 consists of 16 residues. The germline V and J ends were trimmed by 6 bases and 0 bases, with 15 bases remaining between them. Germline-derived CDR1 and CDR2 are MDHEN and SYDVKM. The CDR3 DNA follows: TGTGCCAGCAGACGATCCTGGGGCAGCTCTGGAAACACCATATATTTT. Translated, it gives CASRRSWGSSGNTIYF.

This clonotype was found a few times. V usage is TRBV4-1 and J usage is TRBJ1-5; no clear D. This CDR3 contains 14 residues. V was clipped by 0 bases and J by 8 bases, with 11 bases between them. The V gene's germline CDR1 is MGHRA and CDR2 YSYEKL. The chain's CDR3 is CASSQEWFVKPQHF. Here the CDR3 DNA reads TGCGCCAGCAGCCAAGAATGGTTCGTGAAGCCCCAGCATTTT.

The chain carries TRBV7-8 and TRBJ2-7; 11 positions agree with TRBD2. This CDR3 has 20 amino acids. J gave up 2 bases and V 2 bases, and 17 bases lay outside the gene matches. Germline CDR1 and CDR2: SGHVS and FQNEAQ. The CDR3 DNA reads TGTGCCAGCAGCTTATACATGGGAGGTCGGTCTAGCGGGAGGACCTACGAGCAGTACTTC. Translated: CASSLYMGGRSSGRTYEQYF.

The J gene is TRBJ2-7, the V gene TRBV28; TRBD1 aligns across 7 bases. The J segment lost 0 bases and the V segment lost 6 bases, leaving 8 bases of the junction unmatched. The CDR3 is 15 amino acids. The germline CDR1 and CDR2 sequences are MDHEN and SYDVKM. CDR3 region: CASSSHRGSSYEQYF. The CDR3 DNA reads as TGTGCCAGCAGCTCCCACAGGGGCAGCTCCTACGAGCAGTACTTC.

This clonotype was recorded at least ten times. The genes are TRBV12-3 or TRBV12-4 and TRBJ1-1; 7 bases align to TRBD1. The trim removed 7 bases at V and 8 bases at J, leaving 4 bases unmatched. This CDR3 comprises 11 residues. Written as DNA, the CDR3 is TGTGCCAGCAACCGAGGGGGCGAAGCTTTCTTT. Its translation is CASNRGGEAFF.

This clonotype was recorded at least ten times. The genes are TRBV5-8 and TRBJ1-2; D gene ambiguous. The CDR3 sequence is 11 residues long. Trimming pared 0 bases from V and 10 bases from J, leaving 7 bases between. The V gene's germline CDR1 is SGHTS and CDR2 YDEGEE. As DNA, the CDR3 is TGTGCCAGCAGCTTGGACTCCCCCTACACCTTC. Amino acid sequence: CASSLDSPYTF.

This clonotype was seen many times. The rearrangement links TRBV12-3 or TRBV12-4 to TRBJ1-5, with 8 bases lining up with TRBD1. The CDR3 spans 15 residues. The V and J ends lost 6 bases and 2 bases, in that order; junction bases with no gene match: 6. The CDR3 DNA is TGTGCCAGCAGCCAATCAGGGGGCGGCAATCAGCCCCAGCATTTT. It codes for CASSQSGGGNQPQHF.

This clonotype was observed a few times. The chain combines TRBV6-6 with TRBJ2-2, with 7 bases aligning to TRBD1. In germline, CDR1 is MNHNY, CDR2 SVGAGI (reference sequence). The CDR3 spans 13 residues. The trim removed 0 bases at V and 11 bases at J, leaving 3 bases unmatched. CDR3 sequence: CASSYSTGFELFF. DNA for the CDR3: TGTGCCAGCAGTTACTCGACAGGGTTCGAGCTGTTTTTT.

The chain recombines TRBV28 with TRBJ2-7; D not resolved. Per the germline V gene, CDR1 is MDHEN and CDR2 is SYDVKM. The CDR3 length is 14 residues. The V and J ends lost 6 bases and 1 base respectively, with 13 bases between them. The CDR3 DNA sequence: TGTGCCAGCAGCGAGTCAGCCTTTTCCTACGAGCAGTACTTC. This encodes CASSESAFSYEQYF. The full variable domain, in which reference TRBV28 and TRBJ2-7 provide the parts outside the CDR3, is DVKVTQSSRYLVKRTGEKVFLECVQDMDHENMFWYRQDPGLGLRLIYFSYDVKMKEKGDIPEGYSVSREKKERFSLILESASTNQTSMYLCASSESAFSYEQYFGPGTRLTVT.

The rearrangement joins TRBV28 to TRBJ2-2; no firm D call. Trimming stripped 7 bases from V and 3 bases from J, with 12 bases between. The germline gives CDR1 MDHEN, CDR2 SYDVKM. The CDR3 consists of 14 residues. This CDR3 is CASIAQRHTGELFF. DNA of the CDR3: TGTGCCAGCATCGCACAGAGACACACCGGGGAGCTGTTTTTT. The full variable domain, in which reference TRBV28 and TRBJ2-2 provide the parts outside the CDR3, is DVKVTQSSRYLVKRTGEKVFLECVQDMDHENMFWYRQDPGLGLRLIYFSYDVKMKEKGDIPEGYSVSREKKERFSLILESASTNQTSMYLCASIAQRHTGELFFGEGSRLTVL.

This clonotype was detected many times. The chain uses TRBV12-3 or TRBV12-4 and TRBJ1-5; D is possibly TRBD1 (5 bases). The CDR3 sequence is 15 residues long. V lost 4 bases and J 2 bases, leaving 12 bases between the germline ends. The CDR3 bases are TGTGCCAGCAGTTCTGGGGACTTCGGCAATCAGCCCCAGCATTTT. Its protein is CASSSGDFGNQPQHF.

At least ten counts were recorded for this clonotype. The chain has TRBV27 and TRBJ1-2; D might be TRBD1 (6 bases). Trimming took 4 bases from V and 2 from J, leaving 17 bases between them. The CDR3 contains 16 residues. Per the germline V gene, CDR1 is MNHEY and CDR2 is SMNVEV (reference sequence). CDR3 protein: CASSSQQGQSNYGYTF. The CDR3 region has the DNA TGTGCCAGCAGTTCCCAACAGGGCCAATCAAACTATGGCTACACCTTC.

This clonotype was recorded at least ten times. CDR3 nucleotides: TGTGCCAGCAGAACTTTGGCGGGACGGGAGACCCAGTACTTC. Translation: CASRTLAGRETQYF. This chain uses TRBV12-3 or TRBV12-4 with TRBJ2-5, with D possibly TRBD2 on 6 matching bases. Trimming pared 6 bases from V and 5 bases from J, leaving 16 bases between. CDR3 size: 14 residues.

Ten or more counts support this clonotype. The CDR3 region is CASSPGSGNVGYEQYF. CDR3 coding DNA: TGTGCCAGCTCACCGGGAAGCGGGAACGTTGGCTACGAGCAGTACTTC. V usage is TRBV18 and J usage is TRBJ2-7, with 7 bases identical to TRBD2. J lost 3 bases, V lost 3 bases, and 11 bases had no gene match. CDR1 is KGHSH and CDR2 is LQKENI in the germline V gene. The CDR3 contains 16 residues.

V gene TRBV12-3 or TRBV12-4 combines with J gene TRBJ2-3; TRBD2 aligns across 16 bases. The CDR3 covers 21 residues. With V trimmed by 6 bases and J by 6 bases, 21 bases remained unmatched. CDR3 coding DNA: TGTGCCAGCAGAGGTGGGGGTACCGGGACTAGCGGGAGGGGCGATGGTGATACGCAGTATTTT. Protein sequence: CASRGGGTGTSGRGDGDTQYF.

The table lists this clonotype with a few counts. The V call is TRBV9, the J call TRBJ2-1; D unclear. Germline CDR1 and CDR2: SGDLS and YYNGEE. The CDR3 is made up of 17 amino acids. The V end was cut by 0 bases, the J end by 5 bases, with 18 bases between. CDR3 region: CASSVAKTRVGNNEQFF. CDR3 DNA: TGTGCCAGCAGCGTAGCAAAAACGCGAGTGGGCAACAATGAGCAGTTCTTC.

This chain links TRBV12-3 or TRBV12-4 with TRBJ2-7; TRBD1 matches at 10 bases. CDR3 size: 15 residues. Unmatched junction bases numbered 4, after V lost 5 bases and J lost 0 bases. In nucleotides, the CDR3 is TGTGCCAGCAGTCCGACAGGGGGCACCTCCTACGAGCAGTACTTC. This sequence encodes CASSPTGGTSYEQYF.

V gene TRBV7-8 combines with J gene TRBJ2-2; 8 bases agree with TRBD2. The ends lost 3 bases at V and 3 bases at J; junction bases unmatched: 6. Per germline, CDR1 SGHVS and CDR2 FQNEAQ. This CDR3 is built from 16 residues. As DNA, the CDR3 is TGTGCCAGCAGCTTCTATAGGGGACTAGACACCGGGGAGCTGTTTTTT. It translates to CASSFYRGLDTGELFF.

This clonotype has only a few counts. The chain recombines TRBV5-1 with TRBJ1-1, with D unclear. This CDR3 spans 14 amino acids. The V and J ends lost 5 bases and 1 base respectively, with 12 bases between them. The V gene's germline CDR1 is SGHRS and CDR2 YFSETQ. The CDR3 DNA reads TGCGCCAGCAGAGCGGGGAGCCCGAACACTGAAGCTTTCTTT. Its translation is CASRAGSPNTEAFF.

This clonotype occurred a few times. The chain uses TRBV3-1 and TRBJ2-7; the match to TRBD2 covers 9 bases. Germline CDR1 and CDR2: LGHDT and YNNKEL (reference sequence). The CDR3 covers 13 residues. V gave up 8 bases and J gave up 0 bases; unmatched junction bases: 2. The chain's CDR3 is CASGTSNSYEQYF. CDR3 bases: TGTGCCAGCGGGACTAGCAACTCCTACGAGCAGTACTTC.

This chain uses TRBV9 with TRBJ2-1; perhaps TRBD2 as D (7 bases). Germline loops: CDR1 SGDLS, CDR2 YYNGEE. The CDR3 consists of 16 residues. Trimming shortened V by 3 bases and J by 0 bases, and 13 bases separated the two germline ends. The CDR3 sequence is CASSEGGTVSYNEQFF. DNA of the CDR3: TGTGCCAGCAGCGAGGGGGGGACGGTCTCCTACAATGAGCAGTTCTTC. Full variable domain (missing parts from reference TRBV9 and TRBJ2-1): DSGVTQTPKHLITATGQRVTLRCSPRSGDLSVYWYQQSLDQGLQFLIQYYNGEERAKGNILERFSAQQFPDLHSELNLSSLELGDSALYFCASSEGGTVSYNEQFFGPGTRLTVL.

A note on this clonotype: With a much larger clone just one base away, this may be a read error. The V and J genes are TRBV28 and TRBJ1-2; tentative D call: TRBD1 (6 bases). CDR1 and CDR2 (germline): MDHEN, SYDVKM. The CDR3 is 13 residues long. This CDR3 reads CTSRVTGIEGYTF. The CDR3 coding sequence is TGTACCAGCAGGGTGACAGGAATTGAGGGCTACACCTTC.